This paragraph reports one T cell receptor beta chain. It lacks a known antigen. No qualities accompany the bases; no much larger clone lies one base away. This record belongs to a study of CD4 T cells in relation to SARS-CoV-2 and coronaviruses listed by TCRdb under 2021. Background for the entire study: The ViraFEST assay cultured PBMCs with antigen for nine to eleven days, then sequenced TCR beta CDR3s to find antigen-specific clonal expansions. The study assessed, at the TCR clonotype level, memory CD4+ T cell crossreactivity between SARS-CoV-2 and common cold coronavirus spike proteins. A different TCR-beta assay, based on Illumina, was used to sequence expansion assays from other donors in the study. Samples from three pre-COVID donors and the naive versus memory experiments were sequenced with the Adaptive Biotechnologies TCR-sequencing kit; other data were Illumina-based. Patient-derived lymphoblastoid cell lines were used to map the HLA restriction of shared crossreactive spike epitopes. The negative reference condition was either a culture with an HIV-1 Nef peptide pool or a culture with no peptide.

Summary of the overall study and its limitations: Compared with monoreactive clones, crossreactive clones had significantly weaker SARS-CoV-2-driven expansion, a result consistent with antigenic imprinting. Memory CD4+ clonotypes crossrecognizing SARS-CoV-2 and at least one common cold coronavirus spike were found in 60% to 70% of donors. Because no donor provided both pre-pandemic and post-infection samples, tracing the source of pre-existing responses was limited. Since the crossreactivity analysis centred on spike protein, crossreactivity against other viral proteins was not assessed. Small numbers of patients and of tested TCRs limited the study.

CD4+ T cells from unexposed donors were collected before the COVID-19 pandemic (2011-2018). After 10 to 11 days of culture, CD4+ T cells were isolated with the EasySep CD4+ T cell isolation kit. As cell numbers permitted, CD4+ T cells from unexposed donors were tested for reactivity to SARS-CoV-2 S and N and to four common cold coronavirus spike pools. PBMCs were cultured at under 2.5 million per well in IMDM supplemented with 5% human AB serum and around 9.2 IU/ml IL-2. Half of the culture medium was replaced with fresh IL-2-containing medium on days 3 and 7. Triplicate replicate wells were generally used for each peptide culture condition. Leukapheresis product for the unexposed donors was bought commercially. PBMCs were isolated from leukapheresis product or whole blood by Ficoll-Paque PLUS gradient centrifugation. PBMCs were either used fresh in the expansion assay or cryopreserved at -140 degrees C. The QIAamp Micro DNA Kit was used to extract genomic DNA from the CD4+ T cells.

Receptor amplification or capture employed the immunoSEQ multiplex PCR assay. The published analysis was carried out like this. During preprocessing, nonproductive sequences were discarded, as were any CDR3s that did not begin with C, did not end with F or W, or were shorter than 7 amino acids. Antigen-specific clonotypes were called with the MANAFEST web app on the basis of expansion relative to the reference and to other culture wells. A clone was considered positive if the clone showed significant expansion compared with the reference culture in 2 of 3 replicate wells at an FDR below 0.05. A further requirement for positive clones was significant expansion compared with all other tandem wells, along with an odds ratio above 5. Pairwise Levenshtein distance, computed with the stringdist R package after three terminal residues were trimmed from each end, was used as the measure of CDR3 homology. TCRdb mirrors the immuneACCESS table, restricted to in-frame sequences. Some clones are absent from its copies; in checked studies, under half trace to an unresolved V gene, and the reason for the others is unknown. D and trimming come from the DNA, and the V and J calls and clone size come from that table. In this sample the table shows tens of thousands of clones, around 72% of which occur a single time. Around an eighth of the sample comes from the top ten.

The CDR3 holds 16 amino acids from the cysteine to the phenylalanine. The only DNA kept is the CDR3, 48 bases in frame from the first base. The rearranged chain carries TRBV21-1 and TRBJ1-3. TRBV21-1 is shown as a pseudogene. This TCR came from a human donor in good health. The sample taken for sequencing was CD4+ T cells from PBMCs, cultured in vitro. The CDR3 region has the sequence CASSKVGGVSGNTIYF. The bases read TGTGCCAGCAGCAAAGTGGGGGGGGTCTCTGGAAACACCATATATTTT.